Detailed here is one T cell receptor (beta chain). Its specificity is unknown. PCR was performed a second time for roughly 6 to 12 cycles using a sample-barcoded 5' primer and a J-beta primer mix. Each cDNA molecule was tagged by a template-switch adaptor with 12 random nucleotides. TCRdb reprocessed the 5' RACE reads with MiXCR, giving one entry per CDR3 protein. The table records around 280,000 distinct CDR3 sequences, roughly 27% of them present only once. This sample was taken from a study of blood T cells in healthy people across ages. Extractions gave at least 5.5 micrograms of total RNA per sample. The CDR3 sequence is 15 residues long. Germline values: CDR1 DFQATT, CDR2 SNEGSKA (reference sequence). Between the trimmed V and J ends, which lost 4 bases and 0 bases, there was a span of 15 bases. General study findings and limits: Age showed a roughly linear inverse relationship with TCR beta diversity per million T cells.

The clonotype comes from a woman aged 65 to 85 in good health. The sequenced sample was blood. The chain employs TRBV20-1 and TRBJ2-5; D call uncertain. Here the CDR3 DNA reads TGCAGTGCTACACCTATAAGACGGTACCAAGAGACCCAGTACTTC. Translating gives CSATPIRRYQETQYF.